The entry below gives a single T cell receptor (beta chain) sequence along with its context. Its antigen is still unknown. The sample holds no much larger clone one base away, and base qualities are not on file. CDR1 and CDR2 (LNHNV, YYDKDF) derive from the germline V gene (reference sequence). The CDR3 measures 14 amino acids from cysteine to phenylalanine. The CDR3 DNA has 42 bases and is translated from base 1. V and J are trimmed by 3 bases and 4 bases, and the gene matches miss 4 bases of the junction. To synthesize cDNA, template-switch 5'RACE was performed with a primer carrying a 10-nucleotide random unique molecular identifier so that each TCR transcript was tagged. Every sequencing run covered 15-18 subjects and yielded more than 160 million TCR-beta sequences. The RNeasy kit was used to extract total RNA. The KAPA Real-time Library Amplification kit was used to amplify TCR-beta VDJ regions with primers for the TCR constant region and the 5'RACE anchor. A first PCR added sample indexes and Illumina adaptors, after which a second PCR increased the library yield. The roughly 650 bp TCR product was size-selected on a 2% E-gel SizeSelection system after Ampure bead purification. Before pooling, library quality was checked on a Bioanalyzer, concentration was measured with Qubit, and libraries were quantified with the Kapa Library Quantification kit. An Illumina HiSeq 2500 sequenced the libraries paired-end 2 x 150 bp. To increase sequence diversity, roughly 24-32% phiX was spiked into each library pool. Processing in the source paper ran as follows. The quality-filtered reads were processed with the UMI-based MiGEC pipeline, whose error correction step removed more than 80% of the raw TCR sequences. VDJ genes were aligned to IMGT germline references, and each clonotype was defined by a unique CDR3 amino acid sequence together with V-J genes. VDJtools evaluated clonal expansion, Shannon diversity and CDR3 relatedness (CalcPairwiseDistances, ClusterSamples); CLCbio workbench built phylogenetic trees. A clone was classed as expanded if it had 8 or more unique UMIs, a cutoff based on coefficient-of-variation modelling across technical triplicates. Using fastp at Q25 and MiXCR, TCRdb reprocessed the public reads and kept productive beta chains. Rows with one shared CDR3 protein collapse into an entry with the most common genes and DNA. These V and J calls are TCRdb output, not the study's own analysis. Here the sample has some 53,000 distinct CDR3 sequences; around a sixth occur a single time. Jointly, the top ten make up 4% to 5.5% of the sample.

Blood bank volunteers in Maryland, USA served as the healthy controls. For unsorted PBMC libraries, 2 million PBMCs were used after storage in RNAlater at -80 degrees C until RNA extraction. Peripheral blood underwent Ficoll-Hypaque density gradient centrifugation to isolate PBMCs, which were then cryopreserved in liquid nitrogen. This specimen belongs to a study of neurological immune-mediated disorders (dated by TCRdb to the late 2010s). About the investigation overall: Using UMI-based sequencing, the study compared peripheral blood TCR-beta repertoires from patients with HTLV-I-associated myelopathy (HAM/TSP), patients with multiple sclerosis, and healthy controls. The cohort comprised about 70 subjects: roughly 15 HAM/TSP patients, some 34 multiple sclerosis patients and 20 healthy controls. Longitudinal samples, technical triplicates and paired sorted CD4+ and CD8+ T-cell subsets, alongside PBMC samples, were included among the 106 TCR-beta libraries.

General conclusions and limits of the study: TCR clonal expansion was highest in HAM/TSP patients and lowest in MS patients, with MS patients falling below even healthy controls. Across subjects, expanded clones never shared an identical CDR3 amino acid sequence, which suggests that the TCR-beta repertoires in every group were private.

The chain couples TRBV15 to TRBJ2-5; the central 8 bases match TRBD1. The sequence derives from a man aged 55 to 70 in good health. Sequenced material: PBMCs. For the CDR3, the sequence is CATSRTGDVETQYF. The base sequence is TGTGCCACCAGCAGGACAGGGGACGTAGAGACCCAGTACTTC.